A selection of T cell receptor beta chains follows, all from one sample in a study of human T cells and chemical hapten exposure. TCRdb re-analysed the RACE reads in MiXCR, keeping a single row per CDR3 protein. This sample has more than 85,000 distinct CDR3 sequences, with approximately 10% found just once. This sample comprised whole blood, obtained in connection with sensitization to the hapten diphenylcyclopropenone (DPC). These receptors came from a man aged 35 to 55 with alopecia areata. Some clones in this sample may be carry-over from other donors' samples. The CDR3 runs from the conserved cysteine through the conserved F or W. A D gene is named only where the DNA matches it firmly. The size entry is marked missing in some rows and otherwise reads once, few, many or a size class.

d_gene	v_gene	abundance	j_gene	CDR3nt	CDR3aa
.	TRBV19	once	TRBJ2-5	TGTGCCAGTAGTTGGGGGCCAGAGACCCAGTACTTC	CASSWGPETQYF
.	TRBV20-1	.	TRBJ1-6	TGCAGTGCTCGAGTCCCCTCAGGATATGGTTCACCCCTCCACTTT	CSARVPSGYGSPLHF
.	TRBV20-1	many	TRBJ1-2	TGCAGTGCTAGAGAAACCAGCTATGGCTACACCTTC	CSARETSYGYTF
TRBD1	TRBV6-2/TRBV6-3	.	TRBJ1-1	TGTGCCAGCAGAAGACAGGGGAGCGACACTGAAGCTTTCTTT	CASRRQGSDTEAFF
.	TRBV20-1	.	TRBJ2-3	TGCAGTGCTAGCCCTGTTAGGACAGATACGCAGTATTTT	CSASPVRTDTQYF
.	TRBV20-1	many	TRBJ1-5	TGCAGTGCTAGAGATCAAATCGGGGAACGGGGGCCCCAGCATTTT	CSARDQIGERGPQHF
.	TRBV10-3	few	TRBJ2-5	TGTGCCATCAGTTCCTCCACAGGGTCGGAAGAGACCCAGTACTTC	CAISSSTGSEETQYF
.	TRBV6-5	.	TRBJ2-1	TGTGCCAGCAGTCTACCAGGCAAGGATGAGCAGTTCTTC	CASSLPGKDEQFF
TRBD1	TRBV6-5	few	TRBJ2-2	TGTGCCAGCAGTTACTCGGTACAGGGGGCCGGGGAGCTGTTTTTT	CASSYSVQGAGELFF
TRBD2	TRBV19	many	TRBJ2-2	TGTGCCAGTAGTACCCAAGCGGGAATAGGCACCGGGGAGCTGTTTTTT	CASSTQAGIGTGELFF
TRBD1	TRBV9	few	TRBJ2-3	TGTGCCAGCAGCCTCTCCGCCGGGACAGGGAGCACAGATACGCAGTATTTT	CASSLSAGTGSTDTQYF
TRBD2	TRBV7-2	.	TRBJ2-3	TGTGCCAGCAGCTTGGCTAGCGGGAGGCCCACAGATACGCAGTATTTT	CASSLASGRPTDTQYF
TRBD2	TRBV7-8	.	TRBJ2-1	TGTGCCAGCAGCTTATCGGGGGGTGAGCAGTTCTTC	CASSLSGGEQFF
TRBD2	TRBV7-2	.	TRBJ2-1	TGTGCCAGCAGCTTAATTTCAAGGTCGGCGGGAGGTTACAATGAGCAGTTCTTC	CASSLISRSAGGYNEQFF
.	TRBV4-3	few	TRBJ2-1	TGCGCCAGCAGCCAAGATTACACTATCTACAATGAGCAGTTCTTC	CASSQDYTIYNEQFF
.	TRBV7-2	few	TRBJ1-3	TGTGCCTCAGGGCAGGGCGCCCAAAACACCATATATTTT	CASGQGAQNTIYF
.	TRBV4-1	.	TRBJ2-2	TGCGCCAGCAGCTCTCGGGACACCGGGGAGCTGTTTTTT	CASSSRDTGELFF
.	TRBV7-6	few	TRBJ2-1	TGTGCCAGCAGCGCGCACTTAGCGGAAGGGGGTGGGCAGTTCTTC	CASSAHLAEGGGQFF
.	TRBV24-1	.	TRBJ2-3	TGTGCCACCAACGGAGCTGGCGCAGATACGCAGTATTTT	CATNGAGADTQYF
TRBD2	TRBV20-1	.	TRBJ2-3	TGCAGTATAGCACTAGCGGGGTCCACAGATACGCAGTATTTT	CSIALAGSTDTQYF
.	TRBV10-3	.	TRBJ2-3	TGTGCCATCAGTGAGTCAATGGTGCACGCTAGCACAGATACGCAGTATTTT	CAISESMVHASTDTQYF
.	TRBV11-2	few	TRBJ1-1	TGTGCCAGCAGCCAACACACTGAAGCTTTCTTT	CASSQHTEAFF
.	TRBV19	.	TRBJ1-5	TGTGCCAGTAGTATGAATAACAGGGCGAGCAATCAGCCCCAGCATTTT	CASSMNNRASNQPQHF
.	TRBV20-1	few	TRBJ1-3	TGCAGTGCTAGAGCTTCCAGCTCTGGAAACACCATATATTTT	CSARASSSGNTIYF
.	TRBV3-1	few	TRBJ1-5	TGTGCCGTAGGGAGGGCGAACAATCAGCCCCAGCATTTT	CAVGRANNQPQHF
.	TRBV6-2/TRBV6-3	few	TRBJ2-3	TGTGCCGTTCGACAGGACAACACAGATACGCAGTATTTT	CAVRQDNTDTQYF
.	TRBV28	.	TRBJ2-3	TGTGCCAGCAGTTTAATTAGAGATACGCAGTATTTT	CASSLIRDTQYF
TRBD2	TRBV25-1	few	TRBJ2-3	TGTGCCAGCAGTGATACTAGCGGGGTATTGACAGATACGCAGTATTTT	CASSDTSGVLTDTQYF